Listed below are T cell receptor beta chains from one sample, sequenced in a study of T cells in Graves' hyperthyroidism and ophthalmopathy. Each CDR3 protein gets one entry after TCRdb re-called the multiplex PCR reads with MiXCR. The repertoire holds 500,000 to 600,000 distinct CDR3 sequences, roughly 17% seen once, with approximately 20% in the top ten. What was sequenced was blood. These receptors came from a woman between 18 and 29 years old with Graves' hyperthyroidism. Both conserved end residues are part of each CDR3. The order of the fields is D gene, V gene, clone size, J gene, CDR3 DNA, CDR3 protein. A D gene is named only where the DNA matches it firmly. Size tells how often a clone was seen (once, few, many) or the class of an expanded clone, and some rows leave it out.

NA,TRBV5-1,many,TRBJ1-1,TGCGCCAGCAGCTTGGCAGGATTTAGTAGAAAAAACACTGAAGCTTTCTTT,CASSLAGFSRKNTEAFF
NA,TRBV3-1,NA,TRBJ2-2,TGTGCCAGCAGCCCCCGTGGCGCGGGCGGGGAGCTGTTTTTT,CASSPRGAGGELFF
NA,TRBV28,many,TRBJ1-6,TGTGCCAGCAGTTACGGACCACAACTCCCCGGGGGTAATTCACCCCTCCACTTT,CASSYGPQLPGGNSPLHF
TRBD2,TRBV4-3,few,TRBJ2-2,TGCGCCAGCAGCCAAGGTTCAGCGGGGGCGAACACCGGGGAGCTGTTTTTT,CASSQGSAGANTGELFF
NA,TRBV11-2,few,TRBJ1-3,TGCGCCAGCAGCCAAGATCCAGGGTCCACTGGAAACACCATATATTTT,CASSQDPGSTGNTIYF
NA,TRBV12-3/TRBV12-4,few,TRBJ2-2,TGTGCCAGCAGTCCACGTATGGCGCTCGCGAACACCGGGGAGCTGTTTTTT,CASSPRMALANTGELFF
NA,TRBV5-1,many,TRBJ2-7,TGCGCCAGCAGCTTGGCGGTTGCCGGCGAGCAGTACTTC,CASSLAVAGEQYF
NA,TRBV7-2,many,TRBJ2-7,TGTGCCAGCAGCCTTCTAGGTGGGGGGGCCTACGGCGAGCAGTACTTC,CASSLLGGGAYGEQYF
TRBD2,TRBV20-1,many,TRBJ2-7,TGCAGTGCTATAGGACTAGCGGGGGGGCGATCCTACGAGCAGTACTTC,CSAIGLAGGRSYEQYF
TRBD1,TRBV7-8,many,TRBJ2-2,TGTGCCAGCAGCTTCCAACAGGGGATTCACACCGGGGAGCTGTTTTTT,CASSFQQGIHTGELFF
NA,TRBV5-1,NA,TRBJ2-3,TGCGCCAGCAGTAGGGACCCGGGCGGGGATACGCAGTATTTT,CASSRDPGGDTQYF
NA,TRBV2,many,TRBJ1-1,TGTGCCAGCAGTGAAAGGACAGACACTGAAGCTTTCTTT,CASSERTDTEAFF
TRBD1,TRBV11-3,few,TRBJ2-5,TGTGCCAGCAGCTCACCTCGGACAGGGGGAGAGACCCAGTACTTC,CASSSPRTGGETQYF
NA,TRBV11-1,NA,TRBJ2-5,TGTGCCAGCAGCTCGGGACAAGTTGGGACCCAGTACTTC,CASSSGQVGTQYF
NA,TRBV12-5,few,TRBJ2-3,TGTGCTAGTGGTTTGGTGGCAGGGGTCCGCACAGATACGCAGTATTTT,CASGLVAGVRTDTQYF
NA,TRBV30,many,TRBJ2-3,TGTGCCTGGCCGTGGGGGGCAGATACGCAGTATTTT,CAWPWGADTQYF
NA,TRBV11-2,NA,TRBJ1-3,TGTGCCAGCAGCTTATACGGATTTCGGGGGGCAACTGGAAACACCATATATTTT,CASSLYGFRGATGNTIYF
TRBD1,TRBV19,NA,TRBJ1-6,TGTGCCAGTAGTACCTATGGACAGGGGGCTCGAGTGGCTTCACCCCTCCACTTT,CASSTYGQGARVASPLHF
NA,TRBV20-1,many,TRBJ1-5,TGCAGTGCTAGAACTGACAGGCCCTATAGCAATCAGCCCCAGCATTTT,CSARTDRPYSNQPQHF
NA,TRBV19,NA,TRBJ1-2,TGTGCCAGTAGTATTGGGGGGGCGTCTGGCTACACCTTC,CASSIGGASGYTF
NA,TRBV4-2,few,TRBJ2-1,TGTGCCAGCAGCCAAGATCCCCTAGACAGCGATGGCGATGAGCAGTTCTTC,CASSQDPLDSDGDEQFF
NA,TRBV5-4,NA,TRBJ2-1,TGTGCCAGTAGCGGACTTGGTGAGCAGTTCTTC,CASSGLGEQFF
NA,TRBV3-1,many,TRBJ1-2,TGTGCCAGCAGCCAAGAGGATAACTATGGCTACACCTTC,CASSQEDNYGYTF
TRBD2,TRBV19,few,TRBJ2-1,TGTGCCAGTAGTCTCCGGACTAGCGGGACGGGAGATGAGCAGTTCTTC,CASSLRTSGTGDEQFF
NA,TRBV11-2,many,TRBJ2-3,TGTGCCAGCAGCTTCCTACTACACACAGATACGCAGTATTTT,CASSFLLHTDTQYF
NA,TRBV6-4,NA,TRBJ2-4,TGTGCCAGCAGTTACTCGGGACACATTCAGTACTTC,CASSYSGHIQYF
NA,TRBV29-1,NA,TRBJ2-5,TGCAGCGAAACTTTTTACACCTGGGGGGGCCGGGAGACCCAGTACTTC,CSETFYTWGGRETQYF
NA,TRBV6-2/TRBV6-3,many,TRBJ2-7,TGTGCCAGCCAAAATGGCGTTGACGGACCCTACGAGCAGTACTTC,CASQNGVDGPYEQYF
TRBD2,TRBV27,NA,TRBJ2-3,TGTGCCAGCAGTTTATTGACTAGCGGGGGCCCCTCTAGCACAGATACGCAGTATTTT,CASSLLTSGGPSSTDTQYF
NA,TRBV28,many,TRBJ2-7,TGTGCCAGCAGTTCTAAGTTCTACGAGCAGTACTTC,CASSSKFYEQYF
TRBD1,TRBV12-5,NA,TRBJ2-7,TGTGCTAGTGGCAAAGGACAGGGATCCTACGAGCAGTACTTC,CASGKGQGSYEQYF
NA,TRBV20-1,NA,TRBJ1-6,TGCAGTGCTAGAGAGGAGGGGGTGGGGTATTCACCCCTCCACTTT,CSAREEGVGYSPLHF
TRBD2,TRBV12-3/TRBV12-4,many,TRBJ2-1,TGTGCCAGCAGCCGTAGAGGGACTAGCGCGTACAATGAGCAGTTCTTC,CASSRRGTSAYNEQFF
NA,TRBV5-5,NA,TRBJ1-2,TGTACCAGCAGCTCGTCAGCAACGGGGGGCTACACCTTC,CTSSSSATGGYTF
TRBD1,TRBV6-1,few,TRBJ2-1,TGTGCCAGCAGCGGGACAGGGAGAGACAATGAGCAGTTCTTC,CASSGTGRDNEQFF
NA,TRBV15,NA,TRBJ1-4,TGTGCCACCAGCAGAGAGTACCCGGGCACAAGAAATGAAAAACTGTTTTTT,CATSREYPGTRNEKLFF
NA,TRBV4-3,NA,TRBJ1-1,TGCGCCAGCAGCCAAGGCCTCTGGGGGAATGGAGCTTTCTTT,CASSQGLWGNGAFF
NA,TRBV2,many,TRBJ2-7,TGTGCCAGCAGTGAAAGACAGATCTTTACCTACGAGCAGTACTTC,CASSERQIFTYEQYF
NA,TRBV3-1,NA,TRBJ1-1,TGTGCCAGCAGCCAAGGAGGGGTGGGCACTGAAGCTTTCTTT,CASSQGGVGTEAFF
NA,TRBV20-1,NA,TRBJ1-6,TGCAGTGCTAGGACAGAAAATAATTCACCCCTCCACTTT,CSARTENNSPLHF
NA,TRBV29-1,few,TRBJ1-2,TGCAGCGTGGATGCAGGGTACTATGGCTACACCTTC,CSVDAGYYGYTF
NA,TRBV7-3,NA,TRBJ2-1,TGTACCAGCAGCTTAGGAGGGTTCAATGAGCAGTTCTTC,CTSSLGGFNEQFF
NA,TRBV6-1,NA,TRBJ2-6,TGTGCCAGCAGTCCTTTCTGGACGGAGAGCTCTGGGGCCAACGTCCTGACTTTC,CASSPFWTESSGANVLTF
NA,TRBV12-3/TRBV12-4,NA,TRBJ1-1,TGTGCCAGCAGCCCCTTGGGGGAGAACACTGAAGCTTTCTTT,CASSPLGENTEAFF